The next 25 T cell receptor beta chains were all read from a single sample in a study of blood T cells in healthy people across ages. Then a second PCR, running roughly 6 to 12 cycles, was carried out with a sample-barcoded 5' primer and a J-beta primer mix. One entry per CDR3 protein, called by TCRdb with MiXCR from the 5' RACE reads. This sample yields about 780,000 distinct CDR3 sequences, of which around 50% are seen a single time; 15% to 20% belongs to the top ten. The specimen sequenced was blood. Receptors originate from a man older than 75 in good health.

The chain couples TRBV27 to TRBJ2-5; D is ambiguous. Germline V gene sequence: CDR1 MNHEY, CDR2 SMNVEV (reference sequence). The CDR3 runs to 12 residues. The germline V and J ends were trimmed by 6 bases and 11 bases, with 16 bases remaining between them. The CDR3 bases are TGTGCCAGCAGCCCCAATTGGGCTCAGCAGTACTTC. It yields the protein CASSPNWAQQYF.

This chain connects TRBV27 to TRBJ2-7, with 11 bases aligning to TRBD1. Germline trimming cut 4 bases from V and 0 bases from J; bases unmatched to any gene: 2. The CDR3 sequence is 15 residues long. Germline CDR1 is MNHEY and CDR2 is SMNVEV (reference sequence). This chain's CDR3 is CASSSGTGGSYEQYF. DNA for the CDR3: TGTGCCAGCAGTTCCGGGACAGGGGGCTCCTACGAGCAGTACTTC.

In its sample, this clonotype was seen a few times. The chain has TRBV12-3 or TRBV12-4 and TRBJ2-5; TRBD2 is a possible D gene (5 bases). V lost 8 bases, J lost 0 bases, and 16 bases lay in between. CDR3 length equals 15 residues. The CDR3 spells CASFGEVRYQETQYF. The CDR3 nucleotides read TGTGCCAGCTTCGGGGAAGTGCGGTACCAAGAGACCCAGTACTTC.

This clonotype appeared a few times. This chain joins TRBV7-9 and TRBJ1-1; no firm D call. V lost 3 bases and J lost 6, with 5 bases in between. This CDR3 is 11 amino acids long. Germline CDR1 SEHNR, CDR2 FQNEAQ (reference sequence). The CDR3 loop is CASSFQSEAFF. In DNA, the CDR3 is TGTGCCAGCAGCTTCCAGTCTGAAGCTTTCTTT. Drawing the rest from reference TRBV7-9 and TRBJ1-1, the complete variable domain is DTGVSQNPRHKITKRGQNVTFRCDPISEHNRLYWYRQTLGQGPEFLTYFQNEAQLEKSRLLSDRFSAERPKGSFSTLEIQRTEQGDSAMYLCASSFQSEAFFGQGTRLTVV.

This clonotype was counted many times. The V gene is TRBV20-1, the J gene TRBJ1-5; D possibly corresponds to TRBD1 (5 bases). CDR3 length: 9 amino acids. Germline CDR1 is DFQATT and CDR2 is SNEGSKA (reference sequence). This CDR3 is CSLGEPQHF. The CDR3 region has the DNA TGCAGCTTAGGGGAGCCCCAGCATTTT.

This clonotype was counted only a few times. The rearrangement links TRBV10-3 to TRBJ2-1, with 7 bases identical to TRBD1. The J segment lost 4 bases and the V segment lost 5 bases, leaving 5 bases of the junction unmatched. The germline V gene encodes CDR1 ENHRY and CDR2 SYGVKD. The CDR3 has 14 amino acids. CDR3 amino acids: CAISLGTAYNEQFF. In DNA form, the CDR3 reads TGTGCCATCAGTCTGGGGACAGCTTACAATGAGCAGTTCTTC.

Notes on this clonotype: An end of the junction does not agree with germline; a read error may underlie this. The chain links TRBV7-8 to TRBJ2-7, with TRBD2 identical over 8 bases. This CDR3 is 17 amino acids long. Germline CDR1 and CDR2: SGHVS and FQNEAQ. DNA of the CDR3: TGTGCCAGCAGCGTGGGAGGACGGGCTAGCGGGCGCTACGAGCGGTACTTC. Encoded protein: CASSVGGRASGRYERYF. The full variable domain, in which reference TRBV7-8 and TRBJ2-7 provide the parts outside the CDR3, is GAGVSQSPRYKVAKRGQDVALRCDPISGHVSLFWYQQALGQGPEFLTYFQNEAQLDKSGLPSDRFFAERPEGSVSTLKIQRTQQEDSAVYLCASSVGGRASGRYERYFGPGTRLTVT.

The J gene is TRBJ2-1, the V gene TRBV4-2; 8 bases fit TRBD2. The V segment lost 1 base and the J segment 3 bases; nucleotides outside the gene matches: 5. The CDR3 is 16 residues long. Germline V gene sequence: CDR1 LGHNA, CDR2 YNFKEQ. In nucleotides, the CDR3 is TGTGCCAGCAGCCAAGGGGGGACTAGGTTCTACAATGAGCAGTTCTTC. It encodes CASSQGGTRFYNEQFF.

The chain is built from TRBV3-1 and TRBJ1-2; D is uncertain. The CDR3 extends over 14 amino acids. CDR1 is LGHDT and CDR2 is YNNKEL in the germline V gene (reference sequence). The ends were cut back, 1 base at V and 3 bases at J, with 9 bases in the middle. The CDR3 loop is CASSQGRTDYGYTF. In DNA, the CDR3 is TGTGCCAGCAGCCAAGGTCGCACTGACTATGGCTACACCTTC.

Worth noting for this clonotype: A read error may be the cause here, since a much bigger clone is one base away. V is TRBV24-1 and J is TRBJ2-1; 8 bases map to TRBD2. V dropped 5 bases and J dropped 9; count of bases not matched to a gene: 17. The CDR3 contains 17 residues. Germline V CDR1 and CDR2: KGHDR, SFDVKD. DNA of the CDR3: TGTGCCACCAGTGCCATCACCGGGAGCGGGGGAATGATTGAGCAGTTCTTC. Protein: CATSAITGSGGMIEQFF.

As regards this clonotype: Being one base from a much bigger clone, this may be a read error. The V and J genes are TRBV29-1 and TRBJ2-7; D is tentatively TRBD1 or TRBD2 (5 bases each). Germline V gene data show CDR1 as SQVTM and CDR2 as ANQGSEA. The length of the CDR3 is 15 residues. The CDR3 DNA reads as TGCAGCGTTGATCGGGGCGGCGACGCTGAGGGAGAGCGGTACTTC. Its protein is CSVDRGGDAEGERYF.

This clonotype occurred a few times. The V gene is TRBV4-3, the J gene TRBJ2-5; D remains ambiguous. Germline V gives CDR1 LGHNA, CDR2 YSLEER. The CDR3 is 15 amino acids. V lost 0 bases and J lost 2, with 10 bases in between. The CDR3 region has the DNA TGCGCCAGCAGCCAAGATTTGAACACTCAAGAGACCCAGTACTTC. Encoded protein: CASSQDLNTQETQYF.

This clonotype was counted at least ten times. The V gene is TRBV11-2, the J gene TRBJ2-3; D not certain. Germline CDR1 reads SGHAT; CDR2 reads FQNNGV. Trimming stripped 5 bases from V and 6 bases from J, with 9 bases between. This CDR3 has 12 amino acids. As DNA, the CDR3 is TGTGCCAGCAGCCGGTGGCTGGATACGCAGTATTTT. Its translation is CASSRWLDTQYF.

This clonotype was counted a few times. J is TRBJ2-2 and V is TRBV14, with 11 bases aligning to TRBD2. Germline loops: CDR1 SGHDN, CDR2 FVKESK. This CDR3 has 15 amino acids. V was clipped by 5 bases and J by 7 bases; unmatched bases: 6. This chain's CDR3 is CASSSTSGTGGELFF. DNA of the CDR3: TGTGCCAGCAGCTCGACTAGCGGGACAGGCGGGGAGCTGTTTTTT.

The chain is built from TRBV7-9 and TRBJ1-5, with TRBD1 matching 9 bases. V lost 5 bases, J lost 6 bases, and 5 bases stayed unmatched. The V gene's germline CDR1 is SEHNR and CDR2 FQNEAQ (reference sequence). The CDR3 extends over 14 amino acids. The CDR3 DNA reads TGTGCCAGCAGCATGGGGACAGGGATTCAGCCCCAGCATTTT. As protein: CASSMGTGIQPQHF.

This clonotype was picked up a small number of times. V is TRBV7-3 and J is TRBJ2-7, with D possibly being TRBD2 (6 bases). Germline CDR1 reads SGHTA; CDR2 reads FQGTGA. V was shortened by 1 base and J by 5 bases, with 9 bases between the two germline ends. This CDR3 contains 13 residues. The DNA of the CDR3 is TGTGCCAGCAGCTTAAGTGCGGGGAACGAGCAGTACTTC. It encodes CASSLSAGNEQYF. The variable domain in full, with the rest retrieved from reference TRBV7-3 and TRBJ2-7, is GAGVSQTPSNKVTEKGKYVELRCDPISGHTALYWYRQSLGQGPEFLIYFQGTGAADDSGLPNDRFFAVRPEGSVSTLKIQRTERGDSAVYLCASSLSAGNEQYFGPGTRLTVT.

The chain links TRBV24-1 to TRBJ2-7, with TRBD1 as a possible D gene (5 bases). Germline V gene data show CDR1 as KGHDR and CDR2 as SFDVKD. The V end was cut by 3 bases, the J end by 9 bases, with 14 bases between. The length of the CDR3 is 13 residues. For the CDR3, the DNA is TGTGCCACCAGTGATAGTAGGGGATGGGTGCAGTACTTC. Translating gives CATSDSRGWVQYF.

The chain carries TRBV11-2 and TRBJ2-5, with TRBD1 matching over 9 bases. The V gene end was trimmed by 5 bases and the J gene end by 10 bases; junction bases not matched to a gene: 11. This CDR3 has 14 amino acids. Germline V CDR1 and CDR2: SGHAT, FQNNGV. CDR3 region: CASSRPAETGGQYF. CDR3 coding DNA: TGTGCCAGCAGCCGCCCGGCGGAGACAGGGGGCCAGTACTTC.

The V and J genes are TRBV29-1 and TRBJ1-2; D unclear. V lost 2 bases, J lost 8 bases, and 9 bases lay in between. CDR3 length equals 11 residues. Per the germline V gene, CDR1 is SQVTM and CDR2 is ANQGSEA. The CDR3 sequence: CSVEWNPGYTF. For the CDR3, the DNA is TGCAGCGTTGAATGGAATCCCGGCTACACCTTC.

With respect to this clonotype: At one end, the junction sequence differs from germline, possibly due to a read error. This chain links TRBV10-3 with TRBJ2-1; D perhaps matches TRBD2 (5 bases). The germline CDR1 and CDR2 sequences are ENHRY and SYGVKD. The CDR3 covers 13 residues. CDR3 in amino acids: CAISRDALNERYF. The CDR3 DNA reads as TGTGCCATCAGTCGTGACGCACTCAATGAGCGGTACTTC.

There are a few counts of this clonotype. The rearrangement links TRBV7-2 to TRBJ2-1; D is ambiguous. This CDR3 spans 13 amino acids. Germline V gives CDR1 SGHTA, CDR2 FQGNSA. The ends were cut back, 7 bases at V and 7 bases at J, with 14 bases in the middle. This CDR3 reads CASIEDPRNEQFF. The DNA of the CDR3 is TGTGCCAGCATCGAAGACCCCCGTAATGAGCAGTTCTTC.

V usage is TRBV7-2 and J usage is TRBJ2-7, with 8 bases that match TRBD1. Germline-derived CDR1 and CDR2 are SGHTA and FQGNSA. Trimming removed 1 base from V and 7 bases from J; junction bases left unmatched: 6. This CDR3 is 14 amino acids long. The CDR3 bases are TGTGCCAGCAGCTTAGATCAGGGGGCGGAAGAGCAGTACTTC. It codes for CASSLDQGAEEQYF.

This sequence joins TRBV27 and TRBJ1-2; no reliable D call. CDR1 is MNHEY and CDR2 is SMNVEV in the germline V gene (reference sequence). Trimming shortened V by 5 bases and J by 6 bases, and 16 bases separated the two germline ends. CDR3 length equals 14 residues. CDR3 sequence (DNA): TGTGCCAGCAGTCCTGCAGGCCTTACCAATGGCTACACCTTC. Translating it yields CASSPAGLTNGYTF.

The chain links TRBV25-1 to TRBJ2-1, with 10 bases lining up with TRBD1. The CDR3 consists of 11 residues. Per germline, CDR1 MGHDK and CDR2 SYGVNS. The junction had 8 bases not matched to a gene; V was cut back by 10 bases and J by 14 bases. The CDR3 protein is CATSGQGTEFF. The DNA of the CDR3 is TGTGCCACCTCGGGACAGGGGACGGAGTTCTTC.

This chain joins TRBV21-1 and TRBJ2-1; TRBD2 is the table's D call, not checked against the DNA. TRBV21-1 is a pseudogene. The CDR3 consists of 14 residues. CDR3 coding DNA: TGTGCCAGCAGAACCGGCGGGATTAGGCATGAGCAGTTCTTC. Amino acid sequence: CASRTGGIRHEQFF.